Listed here are 30 T cell receptor beta chains from one sample, sequenced in a study of CD8 T cells in Susac syndrome. With random hexamers, roughly 0.45 to 1 ug RNA was reverse transcribed. TCRdb reprocessed the immunoSEQ multiplex PCR reads via MiXCR and lists one record per CDR3 protein. The sample contains over 300,000 distinct CDR3 sequences, around 90% of which appear only once. Sequenced: CD4+ T cells from PBMCs. The origin of the receptors is a human donor with multiple sclerosis.

The chain couples TRBV5-4 to TRBJ2-7; 11 nucleotides match TRBD2. Looked up from germline, CDR1 is SGHNT and CDR2 is YYREEE (reference sequence). V lost 4 bases to trimming and J lost 1 base; unmatched junction nucleotides: 7. This CDR3 contains 16 residues. The CDR3 is CASSVRLAGKSYEQYF. The CDR3 DNA reads TGTGCCAGCAGCGTACGACTAGCGGGGAAGTCCTACGAGCAGTACTTC.

The J gene is TRBJ1-3, the V gene TRBV7-2; a possible D gene is TRBD1 (6 bases). The V gene's germline CDR1 is SGHTA and CDR2 FQGNSA. The CDR3 covers 18 residues. Trimming removed 5 bases from V and 0 bases from J, with 20 bases in between. DNA of the CDR3: TGTGCCAGCAGCCTCGTCGGAGGACAGTTAGGCTCTGGAAACACCATATATTTT. Amino acids: CASSLVGGQLGSGNTIYF.

The chain recombines TRBV12-3 or TRBV12-4 with TRBJ2-7, with D perhaps given as TRBD1 or TRBD2 (5 bases each). Trimming left V 3 bases short and J 3 bases short, with 15 bases between. The length of the CDR3 is 15 residues. The CDR3 DNA reads TGTGCCAGCAGTTTTCGGGCCGGGGCGGGCTACGAGCAGTACTTC. Protein sequence: CASSFRAGAGYEQYF.

The gene calls are TRBV29-1 and TRBJ1-2; D is uncertain. Germline assignment: CDR1 SQVTM and CDR2 ANQGSEA. Trimming took 4 bases from V and 4 from J, leaving 16 bases between them. The CDR3 totals 14 residues. The CDR3 DNA follows: TGCAGCGTTGGGGAGAGAGGGCCGGGCTATGGCTACACCTTC. This translates into CSVGERGPGYGYTF. Based on the CDR3 plus reference TRBV29-1 and TRBJ1-2, the full variable domain is SAVISQKPSRDICQRGTSLTIQCQVDSQVTMMFWYRQQPGQSLTLIATANQGSEATYESGFVIDKFPISRPNLTFSTLTVSNMSPEDSSIYLCSVGERGPGYGYTFGSGTRLTVV.

This clonotype showed up just once. The chain's CDR3 is CSAGQGDTEAFF. CDR3 in DNA: TGCAGCGCAGGACAGGGGGACACTGAAGCTTTCTTT. This chain joins TRBV29-1 and TRBJ1-1; 10 nucleotides align to TRBD1. Germline V gene data show CDR1 as SQVTM and CDR2 as ANQGSEA. The CDR3 loop spans 12 amino acids. V lost 7 bases, J lost 3 bases, and 2 bases stayed unmatched.

This chain links TRBV30 with TRBJ2-1, with D unclear. V was cut by 4 bases and J by 0 bases, with 10 bases left in between. CDR1 is GTSNPN and CDR2 is SVGIG in the germline V gene (reference sequence). The CDR3 contains 14 residues. CDR3 sequence: CAWNGPSSYNEQFF. DNA for the CDR3: TGTGCCTGGAATGGTCCAAGCTCCTACAATGAGCAGTTCTTC.

The rearrangement joins TRBV20-1 to TRBJ2-1; unclear D gene. Per the germline V gene, CDR1 is DFQATT and CDR2 is SNEGSKA (reference sequence). With 1 base removed from V and 4 bases from J, the gap between germline ends came to 8 bases. This CDR3 spans 13 amino acids. CDR3 bases: TGCAGTGCTAGAGGGGCAAAATACAATGAGCAGTTCTTC. This sequence encodes CSARGAKYNEQFF.

This clonotype was observed a handful of times. CDR3 in amino acids: CASSSPGRPQETQYF. DNA for the CDR3: TGTGCCAGCAGTTCCCCAGGACGTCCCCAAGAGACCCAGTACTTC. The chain uses TRBV6-5 and TRBJ2-5; D not resolved. CDR3 length: 15 amino acids. Trimming shortened V by 4 bases and J by 1 base, and 13 bases separated the two germline ends. From germline, CDR1 is MNHEY and CDR2 SVGAGI.

J is TRBJ2-5 and V is TRBV10-3, with 9 nucleotides matching TRBD2. Germline trimming cut 3 bases from V and 0 bases from J; bases unmatched to any gene: 5. Germline V gives CDR1 ENHRY, CDR2 SYGVKD. CDR3 length: 16 amino acids. The CDR3 nucleotides are TGTGCCATCAGTGAAGAGCGGGGGGCCTACCAAGAGACCCAGTACTTC. Amino acids: CAISEERGAYQETQYF.

The rearrangement links TRBV10-3 to TRBJ2-1; TRBD2 might be the D (6 bases). Germline V lookup: CDR1 ENHRY, CDR2 SYGVKD. V lost 10 bases and J 6 bases, leaving 16 bases between the germline ends. This CDR3 has 13 amino acids. CDR3 region: CATGLLSPNEQFF. CDR3 DNA: TGTGCCACCGGACTATTATCCCCCAATGAGCAGTTCTTC.

CDR3 sequence (DNA): TGCAGTGCTCCCCACGTGGGGGGGAGTACTGAAGCTTTCTTT. Its translation: CSAPHVGGSTEAFF. The chain has TRBV20-1 and TRBJ1-1; perhaps TRBD1 as D (5 bases). The CDR3 has 14 residues. The germline V gene encodes CDR1 DFQATT and CDR2 SNEGSKA (reference sequence). Trimming removed 5 bases from V and 5 bases from J, with 18 bases in between.

This clonotype has just one count. The V and J genes are TRBV7-8 and TRBJ1-3; the D is unclear. This CDR3 is 15 amino acids long. Germline V gene sequence: CDR1 SGHVS, CDR2 FQNEAQ. V was cut by 0 bases and J by 0 bases, with 6 bases left in between. The CDR3 nucleotides read TGTGCCAGCAGCTTAGCCCTTCGCTCTGGAAACACCATATATTTT. Encoded protein: CASSLALRSGNTIYF.

This clonotype showed up just a few times. This chain links TRBV5-6 with TRBJ1-1, with D hard to call. CDR1 is SGHDT and CDR2 is YYEEEE in the germline V gene. The CDR3 runs to 13 residues. The germline V and J ends were trimmed by 4 bases and 1 base, with 8 bases remaining between them. The chain's CDR3 is CASSRLRNTEAFF. In nucleotides, the CDR3 is TGTGCCAGCAGCCGACTACGGAACACTGAAGCTTTCTTT.

This sequence joins TRBV20-1 and TRBJ2-6; D is unclear. Trimming took 1 base from V and 0 from J, leaving 10 bases between them. This CDR3 has 16 amino acids. Germline CDR1 reads DFQATT; CDR2 reads SNEGSKA (reference sequence). The CDR3 sequence: CSARAGGDSGANVLTF. The CDR3 region has the DNA TGCAGTGCTAGAGCCGGTGGGGACTCTGGGGCCAACGTCCTGACTTTC.

This clonotype occurred a few times. CDR3: CASSLGTSGQETQYF. Here the CDR3 DNA reads TGTGCCAGCAGCTTGGGGACTAGCGGACAAGAGACCCAGTACTTC. The chain links TRBV7-9 to TRBJ2-5, with 11 bases aligning to TRBD2. Germline CDR1 reads SEHNR; CDR2 reads FQNEAQ (reference sequence). CDR3 length equals 15 residues. Trimming took 3 bases from V and 2 from J; bases not matched to a gene: 2.

The V call is TRBV10-3, the J call TRBJ1-1, with a possible D match to TRBD1 (5 bases). The CDR3 length is 14 residues. The germline V gene has CDR1 ENHRY and CDR2 SYGVKD. V gave up 7 bases and J gave up 1 base, with 13 bases separating them. The CDR3: CAITRAGQNTEAFF. CDR3 coding DNA: TGTGCCATCACCCGCGCCGGACAGAACACTGAAGCTTTCTTT.

This chain joins TRBV6-6 and TRBJ2-4, with D hard to call. The CDR3 spans 12 residues. Germline loops: CDR1 MNHNY, CDR2 SVGAGI (reference sequence). V was clipped by 7 bases and J by 6 bases, with 10 bases between them. CDR3 sequence reads: CASTQTGNIQYF. DNA of the CDR3: TGTGCCAGCACCCAGACGGGAAACATTCAGTACTTC.

The rearrangement links TRBV6-1 to TRBJ2-7, with no clear D. Germline CDR1 reads MNHNS; CDR2 reads SASEGT. The V gene lost 3 bases and the J gene lost 2 bases, with 8 bases spanning the gap. The CDR3 runs 13 residues. The CDR3 protein is CASSEGGPYEQYF. Here the CDR3 DNA reads TGTGCCAGCAGTGAGGGCGGCCCCTACGAGCAGTACTTC.

The V call is TRBV20-1, the J call TRBJ2-5; 12 bases map to TRBD2. Per the germline V gene, CDR1 is DFQATT and CDR2 is SNEGSKA (reference sequence). This CDR3 region has 15 residues. Trimming cost V 6 bases and J 5 bases; bases outside gene matches: 10. Here the CDR3 reads CSAPGTSGSGETQYF. In DNA form, the CDR3 reads TGCAGTGCCCCCGGGACTAGCGGGTCGGGGGAGACCCAGTACTTC.

The J gene is TRBJ2-7, the V gene TRBV7-9, with D maybe TRBD2 (6 bases). Germline V gene data show CDR1 as SEHNR and CDR2 as FQNEAQ (reference sequence). CDR3 length: 16 amino acids. V was cut by 1 base and J by 2 bases, with 15 bases left in between. CDR3 nucleotides: TGTGCCAGCAGCTTAGTCGACCGCAGGACTACCTACGAGCAGTACTTC. Amino acid sequence: CASSLVDRRTTYEQYF. The variable domain in full, completed from reference TRBV7-9 and TRBJ2-7, reads DTGVSQNPRHKITKRGQNVTFRCDPISEHNRLYWYRQTLGQGPEFLTYFQNEAQLEKSRLLSDRFSAERPKGSFSTLEIQRTEQGDSAMYLCASSLVDRRTTYEQYFGPGTRLTVT.

This chain links TRBV20-1 with TRBJ2-1, with D maybe TRBD1 (6 bases). CDR1 DFQATT and CDR2 SNEGSKA come from the germline V gene (reference sequence). This CDR3 is built from 16 residues. Trimming took off 4 bases at V and 0 bases at J, with 16 bases between the two ends. The DNA of the CDR3 is TGCAGTGCTATGGGGGCCAGCCCGGGCTCCTACAATGAGCAGTTCTTC. This translates into CSAMGASPGSYNEQFF.

The chain carries TRBV6-5 and TRBJ2-7; 10 bases are shared with TRBD1. With 2 bases clipped from V and 2 bases from J, the junction kept 3 bases outside the gene matches. This CDR3 is built from 15 residues. Germline V gene data show CDR1 as MNHEY and CDR2 as SVGAGI. CDR3 DNA: TGTGCCAGCAGTTACGGGACAGGGGCAGCCTACGAGCAGTACTTC. Its protein product is CASSYGTGAAYEQYF.

This clonotype was picked up one time. V gene TRBV5-1 combines with J gene TRBJ2-3, with D unresolved. The ends were cut back, 0 bases at V and 5 bases at J, with 7 bases in the middle. CDR3 length equals 13 residues. The germline V gene encodes CDR1 SGHRS and CDR2 YFSETQ. The DNA of the CDR3 is TGCGCCAGCAGCTTGGCCTACGGAGATACGCAGTATTTT. It encodes CASSLAYGDTQYF.

The rearrangement joins TRBV6-5 to TRBJ2-5; 7 bases line up with TRBD2. V trimming: 5 bases; J trimming: 6 bases; junction bases outside the gene matches: 9. The CDR3 is 14 amino acids. Looked up from germline, CDR1 is MNHEY and CDR2 is SVGAGI. This chain's CDR3 is CASSPLAGVKTQYF. DNA for the CDR3: TGTGCCAGCAGTCCCCTCGCGGGGGTGAAGACCCAGTACTTC.

This chain joins TRBV10-3 and TRBJ1-2, with D unclear. V dropped 5 bases and J dropped 1 base, with 8 bases sitting between them. The germline gives CDR1 ENHRY, CDR2 SYGVKD. The CDR3 totals 13 residues. CDR3 sequence (DNA): TGTGCCATCAGTAGCGAGATTAACTATGGCTACACCTTC. Translation: CAISSEINYGYTF.

This chain joins TRBV9 and TRBJ1-2, with TRBD1 matching 9 bases. This CDR3 has 13 amino acids. Germline assignment: CDR1 SGDLS and CDR2 YYNGEE. V lost 4 bases, J lost 5 bases, and 3 bases stayed unmatched. CDR3 coding DNA: TGTGCCAGCAGCATGACAGGGGGGTATGGCTACACCTTC. As protein: CASSMTGGYGYTF.

The chain recombines TRBV12-3 or TRBV12-4 with TRBJ1-1; D is undetermined. V was clipped by 1 base and J by 10 bases, with 10 bases between them. The CDR3 has 12 residues. CDR3: CASSLVDLGAFF. CDR3 nucleotides: TGTGCCAGCAGTTTAGTGGACCTGGGAGCTTTCTTT.

V and J are TRBV19 and TRBJ1-1, with a possible D match to TRBD1 (6 bases). The V end was cut by 3 bases, the J end by 2 bases, with 13 bases between. There are 15 residues in the CDR3. The germline V gene has CDR1 LNHDA and CDR2 SQIVND (reference sequence). The CDR3 reads CASSIVGGPNTEAFF. CDR3 DNA sequence: TGTGCCAGTAGTATTGTGGGGGGCCCAAACACTGAAGCTTTCTTT. Combining the CDR3 with reference TRBV19 and TRBJ1-1 gives the whole variable domain DGGITQSPKYLFRKEGQNVTLSCEQNLNHDAMYWYRQDPGQGLRLIYYSQIVNDFQKGDIAEGYSVSREKKESFPLTVTSAQKNPTAFYLCASSIVGGPNTEAFFGQGTRLTVV.

This rearrangement joins TRBV11-3 to TRBJ2-7; tentatively, D is TRBD1 or TRBD2 (5 bases each). Trimming cost V 0 bases and J 3 bases, with 12 bases left between them. This CDR3 has 15 amino acids. CDR1 is SGHNT and CDR2 is YENEEA in the germline V gene. DNA of the CDR3: TGTGCCAGCAGCTTAGACGGGACCTCGGACTACGAGCAGTACTTC. Its translation: CASSLDGTSDYEQYF.

The V call is TRBV5-1, the J call TRBJ2-3; TRBD1 matches at 7 bases. The CDR3 contains 15 residues. Looked up from germline, CDR1 is SGHRS and CDR2 is YFSETQ. The ends lost 3 bases at V and 6 bases at J; junction bases unmatched: 10. The CDR3 spells CASSWPTGLGDTQYF. The CDR3 region has the DNA TGCGCCAGCAGCTGGCCGACAGGGCTAGGCGATACGCAGTATTTT.